What follows is one TCR beta chain and its context. This sample is drawn from a study of OX40 agonist ivuxolimab in advanced cancers. Study context: An anti-OX40 (CD134) antibody with agonistic activity, ivuxolimab, was administered to patients. Participants, 82.7% male, averaged roughly 59 years of age, ranging from roughly 23 to 90. Partial responses, seen in three patients, involved one hepatocellular carcinoma and two cutaneous melanomas.

Produced via immunoSEQ multiplex PCR; TCRdb's table is partial and in-frame only. Of about 72,000 clones listed, approximately 86% are singletons. Trimming stripped 6 bases from V and 3 bases from J, with 11 bases between. Germline lookup yields CDR1 MDHEN and CDR2 SYDVKM. The CDR3 has 14 residues. The starting material was CD4+ or CD8+ T cells sorted from blood, obtained in a trial of the OX40 agonist ivuxolimab. The receptor was isolated from an adult with an advanced solid tumor such as melanoma, head and neck, liver or kidney cancer. V is TRBV28 and J is TRBJ1-4; D is perhaps TRBD1 (6 bases). CDR3 loop: CASRTGTANEKLFF. DNA for the CDR3: TGTGCCAGCAGAACAGGGACGGCTAATGAAAAACTGTTTTTT. The variable domain in full, with the rest retrieved from reference TRBV28 and TRBJ1-4, is DVKVTQSSRYLVKRTGEKVFLECVQDMDHENMFWYRQDPGLGLRLIYFSYDVKMKEKGDIPEGYSVSREKKERFSLILESASTNQTSMYLCASRTGTANEKLFFGSGTQLSVL.